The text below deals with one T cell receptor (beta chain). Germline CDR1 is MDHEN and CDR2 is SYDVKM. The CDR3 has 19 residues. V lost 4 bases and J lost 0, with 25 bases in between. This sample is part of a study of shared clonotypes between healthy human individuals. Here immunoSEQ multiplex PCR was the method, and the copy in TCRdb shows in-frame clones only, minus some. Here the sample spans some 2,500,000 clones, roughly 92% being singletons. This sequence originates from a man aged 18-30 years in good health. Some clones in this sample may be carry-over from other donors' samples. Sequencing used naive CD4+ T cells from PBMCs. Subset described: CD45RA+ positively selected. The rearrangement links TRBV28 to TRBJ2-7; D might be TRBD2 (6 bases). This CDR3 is CASSSRPGLRAPYSYEQYF. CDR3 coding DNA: TGTGCCAGCAGTTCTCGCCCGGGACTCCGAGCCCCTTACTCCTACGAGCAGTACTTC.